The clone carrying this T cell receptor (beta chain) came up once. Partitioning of CD4+ cells yielded a CD45RA+ naive subset and a CD45RA-negative memory subset. Germline-derived CDR1 and CDR2 are MNHNS and SASEGT. Trimming cost V 4 bases and J 6 bases, with 13 bases left between them. The CDR3 is 14 residues long. This entry is derived from a study of shared clonotypes between healthy human individuals. Study details: Donor ages ranged 18 to 49 years: a couple of women, a few men.

Profiled with immunoSEQ multiplex PCR; TCRdb holds only in-frame clones, not every one. The table has some 2,000,000 clones, approximately 95% seen once; the top ten hold less than 0.15%. This receptor was identified in a man aged 18-30 years in good health. The rearrangement uses TRBV6-1 and TRBJ1-5; no reliable D call. The sequenced sample was naive CD4+ T cells sorted from blood. The sample's subset: CD45RA+ positively selected. This chain's CDR3 is CASSANFESQPQHF. CDR3 coding DNA: TGTGCCAGCAGTGCCAACTTCGAGAGTCAGCCCCAGCATTTT.